Listed below are T cell receptor beta chains from one sample, sequenced in a study of shared clonotypes between healthy human individuals. Profiling relied on immunoSEQ multiplex PCR, and the TCRdb table lists in-frame clones only, not all of them. The sample contains some 2.1 million clones, roughly 95% of which appear only once. Sample: naive CD8+ T cells sorted from blood. Every receptor here comes from a man younger than 30 in good health. Each CDR3 is given with its conserved first and last residue. The D gene is left open where the match is weak. For some rows the clone size is stated as once, few or many, or as a class when expanded; others skip it.

J gene,clone size,D gene,V gene,CDR3 DNA,CDR3 protein
TRBJ2-2,-,-,TRBV13,TGTGCCAGCAGCTTGCGGGAAGCAGGGACCGGGGAGCTGTTTTTT,CASSLREAGTGELFF
TRBJ2-7,-,-,TRBV6-5,TGTGCCAGCAGTTCCAGTCACGAGCAGTACTTC,CASSSSHEQYF
TRBJ1-1,-,-,TRBV6-1,TGTGCCAGCAGTGGGGGACACATCAGGAACACTGAAGCTTTCTTT,CASSGGHIRNTEAFF
TRBJ2-5,-,-,TRBV9,TGTGCCAGCAGCGCCCGTCACAGGGATCGACACCAAGAGACCCAGTACTTC,CASSARHRDRHQETQYF
TRBJ1-1,-,TRBD1,TRBV6-5,TGTGCCAGCAGTTACTCTGAGGGGGCCGAAGCTTTCTTT,CASSYSEGAEAFF
TRBJ2-5,-,-,TRBV14,TGTGCCAGCAGCCAAGTAGGTGAGACCCAGTACTTC,CASSQVGETQYF
TRBJ2-3,-,TRBD1,TRBV5-6,TGTGCCAGCAGCTTGGGCCTAACAGGGGGTGGCACAGATACGCAGTATTTT,CASSLGLTGGGTDTQYF
TRBJ2-7,-,TRBD2,TRBV13,TGTGCCAGCAGTTCCCTAGCGGGGGACTCCTACGAGCAGTACTTC,CASSSLAGDSYEQYF
TRBJ2-1,-,TRBD1,TRBV19,TGTGCCAGTAGCCTCGGACAGGGGATATCGAGTGAGCAGTTCTTC,CASSLGQGISSEQFF
TRBJ2-7,-,-,TRBV30,TGTGCCTGGCAGACCCAGCAACCCTACGAGCAGTACTTC,CAWQTQQPYEQYF
TRBJ1-1,-,TRBD1,TRBV19,TGTGCCAGTAGCTCAAGGCGTCGGGACAGGGGGCCGAACACTGAAGCTTTCTTT,CASSSRRRDRGPNTEAFF
TRBJ1-2,-,-,TRBV27,TGTGCCAGCAGGTCCAGGGGATCAAACTATGGCTACACCTTC,CASRSRGSNYGYTF
TRBJ1-5,-,-,TRBV2,TGTGCCAGCAGGGACGGTAGCAATCAGCCCCAGCATTTT,CASRDGSNQPQHF
TRBJ2-7,-,-,TRBV10-1,TGCGCCAGCAGTGAGGGACTAACCTACGAGCAGTACTTC,CASSEGLTYEQYF
TRBJ2-7,-,-,TRBV5-6,TGTGCCAGCAGCTTGGGTGGGGATTTCTACGAGCAGTACTTC,CASSLGGDFYEQYF
TRBJ2-2,-,TRBD2,TRBV7-6,TGTGCCAGCAGCTTGATAGCGGGGTCCACCGGGGAGCTGTTTTTT,CASSLIAGSTGELFF
TRBJ2-5,-,-,TRBV5-4,TGTGCCAGCAGCTTGACTAGGACCGCCCTTGGAGAGACCCAGTACTTC,CASSLTRTALGETQYF
TRBJ2-7,-,-,TRBV7-9,TGTGCCAGCAGCTTAGGGACTGGGTACGAGCAGTACTTC,CASSLGTGYEQYF
TRBJ1-4,-,-,TRBV27,TGTGCCAGCAGTCTGGTCCGGAAGGAAAAACTGTTTTTT,CASSLVRKEKLFF
TRBJ2-3,-,-,TRBV6-5,TGTGCCAGCAGCCCGAGCGAAGGTAGCACAGATACGCAGTATTTT,CASSPSEGSTDTQYF
TRBJ1-2,-,-,TRBV2,TGTGCCAGCAGTGATCTTTGGGCTAACTATGGCTACACCTTC,CASSDLWANYGYTF
TRBJ2-2,once,-,TRBV10-1,TGCGCCAGCAGTGAGGGGACTGGGGAGCTGTTTTTT,CASSEGTGELFF
TRBJ2-7,-,-,TRBV6-5,TGTGCCAGCAGTCGGACGGGACCCAATTCCTACGAGCAGTACTTC,CASSRTGPNSYEQYF
TRBJ2-2,-,-,TRBV7-6,TGTGCCAGCAGCTTAGACGTGGGTGTTCACACCGGGGAGCTGTTTTTT,CASSLDVGVHTGELFF
TRBJ2-1,-,-,TRBV27,TGTGCCAGCAGTTTTAACTTTCAGTCCTACAATGAGCAGTTCTTC,CASSFNFQSYNEQFF
TRBJ2-7,-,-,TRBV28,TGTGCCAGCGGGGAGAGCTCCTACGAGCAGTACTTC,CASGESSYEQYF
TRBJ1-4,-,-,TRBV4-1,TGCGCCAGCAGCCCCGAGACGGTAGCAACTAATGAAAAACTGTTTTTT,CASSPETVATNEKLFF
TRBJ2-7,once,-,TRBV11-1,TGTGCCAGCAGCTTAGAGGGGCCCCTCTCCTACGAGCAGTACTTC,CASSLEGPLSYEQYF
TRBJ1-2,-,-,TRBV15,TGTGCCACCAGCAGAGATTCTGACCTTACCAGCTATGGCTACACCTTC,CATSRDSDLTSYGYTF
TRBJ2-7,-,-,TRBV4-1,TGCGCCAGCAGCCACCAGGGAAGAGGGGAGCAGTACTTC,CASSHQGRGEQYF
TRBJ2-7,-,TRBD1,TRBV13,TGTGCCAGCAGCTTAGAGGGACAGGGGATCTACGAGCAGTACTTC,CASSLEGQGIYEQYF
TRBJ2-7,-,-,TRBV7-2,TGTGCCAGCAGCGAGGGGGGAGGCTACGAGCAGTACTTC,CASSEGGGYEQYF
TRBJ2-1,once,-,TRBV6-6,TGTGCCAGCAGTTACGTTTTTTCCGTCTCCTACAATGAGCAGTTCTTC,CASSYVFSVSYNEQFF
TRBJ2-2,-,-,TRBV4-1,TGCGCCAGCAGCCAATTCAAGGGGGGACCCGGGGAGCTGTTTTTT,CASSQFKGGPGELFF
TRBJ1-1,-,-,TRBV9,TGTGCCAGCAGCGTAGGGGTTGCGACTGAAGCTTTCTTT,CASSVGVATEAFF
TRBJ2-5,once,-,TRBV5-4,TGTGCCAGCAGCTTGCAGGGTAGTAGGGAGACCCAGTACTTC,CASSLQGSRETQYF
TRBJ1-1,-,TRBD1,TRBV10-3,TGTGCCATCAGTGAGACCGGGACAGGGGACGGCACTGAAGCTTTCTTT,CAISETGTGDGTEAFF
TRBJ2-7,-,-,TRBV7-9,TGTGCCAGCAGCGGTAGAGAGGGACACCTAGCCTACGAGCAGTACTTC,CASSGREGHLAYEQYF
TRBJ2-3,-,-,TRBV9,TGTGCCAGCAGCGTAGCAGATAACACAGATACGCAGTATTTT,CASSVADNTDTQYF
TRBJ2-5,-,TRBD1,TRBV25-1,TGTGCCAGCAGTGCCGGGACAGGTCAAGAGACCCAGTACTTC,CASSAGTGQETQYF
TRBJ2-3,-,-,TRBV7-9,TGTGCCAGCAGCTCACTATTGGCAGATACGCAGTATTTT,CASSSLLADTQYF
TRBJ2-3,-,TRBD1,TRBV7-9,TGTGCCACCACGACAGGGGCCACAGATACGCAGTATTTT,CATTTGATDTQYF
TRBJ1-2,-,-,TRBV7-2,TGTGCCAGCAGCTTAGAGGGGTGGGTTCTCCATGGCTACACCTTC,CASSLEGWVLHGYTF
TRBJ1-1,-,-,TRBV9,TGTGCCAGCAGCCCTGGAGTTGGCGAAGCTTTCTTT,CASSPGVGEAFF
TRBJ2-5,once,-,TRBV7-9,TGTGCCAGCAGCTTCGCTCAGGGAAGGGAGACCCAGTACTTC,CASSFAQGRETQYF
TRBJ2-2,-,-,TRBV6-1,TGTGCCAGCAGTGAAGCCGGCGAGGTATGGGCCGGGGAGCTGTTTTTT,CASSEAGEVWAGELFF
TRBJ2-1,-,TRBD2,TRBV7-6,TGTGCCAGCAGCTTAGTTACTAGCGGGAGGGCTTTCGATGAGCAGTTCTTC,CASSLVTSGRAFDEQFF
TRBJ2-1,-,-,TRBV5-6,TGTGCCAGCAGCTTACCGGACCGTTACAATGAGCAGTTCTTC,CASSLPDRYNEQFF
TRBJ2-2,-,TRBD2,TRBV7-2,TGTGCCAGCAGCTTAGATCCGGTGCGGGGGTCCTCGAACACCGGGGAGCTGTTTTTT,CASSLDPVRGSSNTGELFF
TRBJ2-7,once,TRBD1,TRBV4-3,TGCGCCAGCAGCCAAGACAGGGGGTCCCGCTACGAGCAGTACTTC,CASSQDRGSRYEQYF
TRBJ2-7,-,TRBD1,TRBV19,TGTGCCAGTAGCCCCAGACAGGGGCCCTACGAGCAGTACTTC,CASSPRQGPYEQYF
TRBJ2-1,-,-,TRBV5-6,TGTGCCAGCAGCCCCGCGAATATTGATGAGCAGTTCTTC,CASSPANIDEQFF
TRBJ1-5,-,-,TRBV5-3,TGTGCCAGAAGGGGCGAAGAGAATCAGCCCCAGCATTTT,CARRGEENQPQHF
TRBJ1-4,-,-,TRBV19,TGTGCCAGTAGTATAGATGCAGAATCTAATGAAAAACTGTTTTTT,CASSIDAESNEKLFF
TRBJ1-2,once,TRBD1,TRBV11-3,TGTGCCAGCAGCTTAGGGGACAGATTATTCTATGGCTACACCTTC,CASSLGDRLFYGYTF
TRBJ1-1,-,TRBD1,TRBV7-2,TGTGCCAGCAGCACGGGACAGGGTGGGGTGAACACTGAAGCTTTCTTT,CASSTGQGGVNTEAFF
TRBJ2-2,-,TRBD2,TRBV9,TGTGCCAGCAGCGTAAGAGGACTAGCGGGGCTCGCGAACACCGGGGAGCTGTTTTTT,CASSVRGLAGLANTGELFF
TRBJ1-1,-,-,TRBV5-6,TGTGCCAGCAGCTCCCGCAGGGACATCGAACCGAACATTGAAGCTTTCTTT,CASSSRRDIEPNIEAFF